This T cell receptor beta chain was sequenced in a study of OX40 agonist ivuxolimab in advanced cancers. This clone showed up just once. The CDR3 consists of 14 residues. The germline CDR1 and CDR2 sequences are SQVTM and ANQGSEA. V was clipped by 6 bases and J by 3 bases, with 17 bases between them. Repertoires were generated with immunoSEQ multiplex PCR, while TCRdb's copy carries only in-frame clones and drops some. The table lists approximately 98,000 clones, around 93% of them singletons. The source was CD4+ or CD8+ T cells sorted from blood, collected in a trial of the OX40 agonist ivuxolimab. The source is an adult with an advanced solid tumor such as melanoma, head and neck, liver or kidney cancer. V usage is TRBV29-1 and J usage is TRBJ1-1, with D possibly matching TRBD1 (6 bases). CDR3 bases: TGCAGCGTAAGGCTACAGGGAGTTTACACTGAAGCTTTCTTT. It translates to CSVRLQGVYTEAFF.